What follows are 9 T cell receptor beta chains derived from one specimen sequenced in a study of cytomegalovirus exposure and HLA in healthy donors. With 60 Vbeta and 13 Jbeta primers, the PCR was carried out. TCRdb's copy holds only in-frame clones and misses some; the assay was immunoSEQ multiplex PCR. The sample carries tens of thousands of clones, 60% to 85% recorded once. The specimen was PBMCs. The receptors derive from a woman aged 40 to 50 in good health and CMV-seropositive.

This rearrangement joins TRBV25-1 to TRBJ1-1, with D possibly matching TRBD1 (6 bases). Trimming took off 6 bases at V and 4 bases at J, with 12 bases between the two ends. This CDR3 region has 13 residues. Looked up from germline, CDR1 is MGHDK and CDR2 is SYGVNS. The CDR3 bases are TGTGCCAGCAGATTAGGGGGTGGCACTGAAGCTTTCTTT. Translated, it gives CASRLGGGTEAFF.

The chain carries TRBV6-4 and TRBJ2-7; 9 bases agree with TRBD2. There are 13 residues in the CDR3. Germline V CDR1 and CDR2: MRHNA, SNTAGT. V shed 6 bases and J 4 bases; nucleotides not matched to a gene: 4. CDR3 sequence (DNA): TGTGCCAGCAGGCGACTAGCGGCGTACGAGCAGTACTTC. Residues: CASRRLAAYEQYF.

The chain carries TRBV4-1 and TRBJ1-4, with 7 bases fitting TRBD1. V lost 6 bases, J lost 4 bases, and 8 bases stayed unmatched. CDR1 and CDR2 from the germline V gene are MGHRA and YSYEKL. The CDR3 consists of 15 residues. CDR3 residues: CASREGAPSNEKLFF. CDR3 nucleotides: TGCGCCAGCAGAGAGGGGGCGCCCAGTAATGAAAAACTGTTTTTT.

The V call is TRBV18, the J call TRBJ2-3; 11 bases match TRBD2. CDR3 size: 17 residues. The junction had 6 bases not matched to a gene; V was cut back by 3 bases and J by 1 base. Germline CDR1 KGHSH, CDR2 LQKENI. CDR3 sequence reads: CASSPSPGLAGTDTQYF. CDR3 nucleotides: TGTGCCAGCTCACCTTCCCCGGGACTAGCGGGCACAGATACGCAGTATTTT.

V is TRBV2 and J is TRBJ2-4, with D perhaps TRBD2 (6 bases). V lost 4 bases and J 1 base, leaving 8 bases between the germline ends. CDR3 length equals 14 residues. Germline CDR1 SNHLY, CDR2 FYNNEI. The CDR3 DNA reads TGTGCCAGCAGTGCTAGCGAGGCCAAAAACATTCAGTACTTC. Translating gives CASSASEAKNIQYF.

This sequence joins TRBV5-4 and TRBJ1-4, with 8 bases identical to TRBD1. Looked up from germline, CDR1 is SGHNT and CDR2 is YYREEE (reference sequence). There are 13 residues in the CDR3. The trim removed 4 bases at V and 11 bases at J, leaving 7 bases unmatched. The CDR3 region is CASSLDRAPKLFF. DNA for the CDR3: TGTGCCAGCAGCCTGGACAGGGCACCTAAACTGTTTTTT.

V is TRBV29-1 and J is TRBJ1-1, with D possibly matching TRBD1 (6 bases). V was cut by 5 bases and J by 2 bases, with 21 bases left in between. This CDR3 is 16 amino acids long. The germline CDR1 and CDR2 sequences are SQVTM and ANQGSEA. The CDR3 nucleotides read TGCAGCGTTACCATAGGCCGAGCGGGGGCTAACACTGAAGCTTTCTTT. Protein: CSVTIGRAGANTEAFF.

A few counts support this clone. The chain couples TRBV4-1 to TRBJ2-1; the match to TRBD2 covers 10 bases. Per the germline V gene, CDR1 is MGHRA and CDR2 is YSYEKL. V lost 3 bases and J lost 5; bases outside the gene matches: 4. The CDR3 contains 15 residues. For the CDR3, the DNA is TGCGCCAGCAGCCACCTAGGACTAGCGGACAATGAGCAGTTCTTC. This codes for CASSHLGLADNEQFF.

The rearrangement links TRBV30 to TRBJ2-7; 7 bases are a match to TRBD1. CDR3 length: 15 amino acids. Germline assignment: CDR1 GTSNPN and CDR2 SVGIG (reference sequence). The junction had 7 bases not matched to a gene; V was cut back by 0 bases and J by 2 bases. CDR3 coding DNA: TGTGCCTGGAGTGTACAGGGGTTTATCCCCTACGAGCAGTACTTC. Translation gives CAWSVQGFIPYEQYF.